These 31 T cell receptor beta chains came from one sample sequenced in a study of CD8+ T cells in alopecia areata listed by TCRdb under 2018. The time point label for this specimen denotes: around 4 weeks on oral tofacitinib. Per the publication, the treatment or condition label means: oral pan-JAK inhibitor, 5-10 mg twice daily. Libraries were prepared through the immunoSEQ multiplex PCR assay. RNA was extracted from all samples and reverse transcribed into cDNA as template for TCR sequencing. Imported from immuneACCESS, the table was reduced by TCRdb to in-frame sequences with V and J called. These copies leave out some clones; in studies compared against another copy, an unresolved V gene accounts for under half, and the cause of the remainder is not known. This sample gives some 200,000 clones in total; 50% to 60% of them show up just once. Over 3% of the sample is taken by the ten largest. The sample consisted of CD4+ T cells sorted from blood, taken at week 4, from a patient treated with tofacitinib. Source of these receptors: a human donor with alopecia areata.

The chain recombines TRBV4-2 with TRBJ1-2; 7 bases line up with TRBD1. With V trimmed by 5 bases and J by 3 bases, 9 bases remained unmatched. Germline V CDR1 and CDR2: LGHNA, YNFKEQ. The CDR3 sequence is 15 residues long. CDR3 residues: CASSMGQPEDYGYTF. The CDR3 DNA sequence: TGTGCCAGCAGCATGGGACAGCCAGAGGACTATGGCTACACCTTC.

The V gene is TRBV28, the J gene TRBJ1-6; 10 bases line up with TRBD1. The junction had 9 bases not matched to a gene; V was cut back by 5 bases and J by 11 bases. The CDR3 totals 15 residues. Germline-derived CDR1 and CDR2 are MDHEN and SYDVKM. CDR3 sequence: CASSRPGQGNTPLHF. In DNA form, the CDR3 reads TGTGCCAGCAGTCGTCCGGGACAGGGGAATACACCCCTCCACTTT.

This clone showed up just a few times. J is TRBJ1-6 and V is TRBV28; perhaps TRBD1 as D (5 bases). Germline loops: CDR1 MDHEN, CDR2 SYDVKM. Trimming removed 5 bases at V and 6 bases at J, with 14 bases between. CDR3 length equals 15 residues. CDR3 DNA: TGTGCCAGCAGTCCCCCTGGCGGGGGTAATTCACCCCTCCACTTT. It yields the protein CASSPPGGGNSPLHF.

The chain joins TRBV5-4 to TRBJ2-2, with D possibly TRBD1 on 5 matching bases. CDR3 length: 16 residues. Germline loops: CDR1 SGHNT, CDR2 YYREEE (reference sequence). V lost 4 bases and J 0 bases, leaving 13 bases between the germline ends. CDR3 bases: TGTGCCAGCAGCCCACGCGGCAGGGCGAACACCGGGGAGCTGTTTTTT. It is translated as CASSPRGRANTGELFF.

This clone occurred a few times. Other DNA sequences in this specimen translate into the identical CDR3. The chain has TRBV29-1 and TRBJ2-3; 9 bases fit TRBD2. Germline CDR1 reads SQVTM; CDR2 reads ANQGSEA. With V trimmed by 4 bases and J by 1 base, 6 bases remained unmatched. This CDR3 spans 15 amino acids. For the CDR3, the DNA is TGCAGCGTTGGCGGGGGGGGTCTCGGCACAGATACGCAGTATTTT. Translating it yields CSVGGGGLGTDTQYF.

The rearrangement uses TRBV29-1 and TRBJ2-3; D is perhaps TRBD1 (6 bases). Between the trimmed V and J ends, which lost 8 bases and 5 bases, there was a span of 14 bases. The CDR3 has 12 amino acids. CDR1 and CDR2 (germline): SQVTM, ANQGSEA. The CDR3, as DNA: TGCAGCACTGAACTAGGGGGAGATACGCAGTATTTT. This translates into CSTELGGDTQYF.

This chain joins TRBV6-5 and TRBJ2-7; D unclear. V was pared by 10 bases and J by 3 bases, with 4 bases between. The CDR3 loop spans 9 amino acids. From germline, CDR1 is MNHEY and CDR2 SVGAGI. CDR3 in DNA: TGTGCCAATTTCTACGAGCAGTACTTC. Protein: CANFYEQYF.

The chain is built from TRBV28 and TRBJ2-7; 9 positions match TRBD2. Germline V gives CDR1 MDHEN, CDR2 SYDVKM. Trimming removed 6 bases from V and 3 bases from J; junction bases left unmatched: 6. The CDR3 is 14 amino acids. DNA for the CDR3: TGTGCCAGCAGCGCCCGACTAGCGGACTACGAGCAGTACTTC. Translating it yields CASSARLADYEQYF.

The chain combines TRBV29-1 with TRBJ1-2, with D tentatively TRBD1 (6 bases). Germline lookup yields CDR1 SQVTM and CDR2 ANQGSEA. With 7 bases removed from V and 3 bases from J, the gap between germline ends came to 12 bases. The CDR3 consists of 12 residues. CDR3 in DNA: TGCAGCGGCGGTCGGACAGACTATGGCTACACCTTC. It translates to CSGGRTDYGYTF.

This sequence joins TRBV30 and TRBJ1-1; 9 bases fit TRBD1. The CDR3 extends over 14 amino acids. Germline values: CDR1 GTSNPN, CDR2 SVGIG (reference sequence). V was pared by 6 bases and J by 6 bases, with 11 bases of the junction left unmatched. In DNA, the CDR3 is TGTGCCTGCCCTCGGACAGGGGTTGGCCCTGAAGCTTTCTTT. The encoded protein is CACPRTGVGPEAFF.

The CDR3 sequence: CASSHPTLRGGPFYEQYF. For the CDR3, the DNA is TGCGCCAGCAGCCACCCCACGTTGCGGGGGGGACCATTCTACGAGCAGTACTTC. The V and J genes are TRBV4-1 and TRBJ2-7, with 9 bases that match TRBD2. The CDR3 loop spans 18 amino acids. In germline, CDR1 is MGHRA, CDR2 YSYEKL. Trimming removed 3 bases from V and 3 bases from J; junction bases left unmatched: 15.

The chain uses TRBV7-2 and TRBJ1-4, with unresolved D. The CDR3 totals 12 residues. Trimming pared 5 bases from V and 11 bases from J, leaving 12 bases between. CDR1 is SGHTA and CDR2 is FQGNSA in the germline V gene. DNA of the CDR3: TGTGCCAGCAGCCCTAGTAACGAGAAACTGTTTTTT. Its translation: CASSPSNEKLFF.

This clone has more than one count but fewer than ten. The V call is TRBV9, the J call TRBJ1-6; 8 nucleotides line up with TRBD1. The CDR3 totals 14 residues. The V gene end was trimmed by 4 bases and the J gene end by 7 bases; junction bases not matched to a gene: 4. Germline V gene data show CDR1 as SGDLS and CDR2 as YYNGEE. The CDR3 reads CASSPNRGNSPLHF. CDR3 in DNA: TGTGCCAGCAGCCCCAACAGGGGGAATTCACCCCTCCACTTT.

The rearrangement uses TRBV30 and TRBJ2-5, with D possibly being TRBD1 (5 bases). The CDR3 is made up of 15 amino acids. The V and J ends lost 0 bases and 1 base respectively, with 12 bases between them. Germline V gene lookup returns CDR1 GTSNPN and CDR2 SVGIG (reference sequence). For the CDR3, the DNA is TGTGCCTGGAGTGTAACCTTTAGGGGCCAAGAGACCCAGTACTTC. Amino acid sequence: CAWSVTFRGQETQYF.

This clone was seen a few times. The chain recombines TRBV4-1 with TRBJ2-7, with no clear D. The V gene lost 0 bases and the J gene lost 6 bases, with 12 bases spanning the gap. Per the germline V gene, CDR1 is MGHRA and CDR2 is YSYEKL. This CDR3 spans 14 amino acids. The CDR3 loop reads CASSQDTASIEQYF. The CDR3 DNA reads as TGCGCCAGCAGCCAAGATACCGCCAGTATCGAGCAGTACTTC.

The chain carries TRBV29-1 and TRBJ2-3; 10 bases align to TRBD2. The CDR3 length is 15 residues. The J segment lost 1 base and the V segment lost 7 bases, leaving 8 bases of the junction unmatched. Germline V lookup: CDR1 SQVTM, CDR2 ANQGSEA. The CDR3 sequence: CSAGGLAGGTDTQYF. The CDR3 nucleotides read TGCAGCGCCGGGGGTCTAGCGGGGGGCACAGATACGCAGTATTTT.

The V gene is TRBV30, the J gene TRBJ2-3; TRBD1 matches at 7 bases. Germline values: CDR1 GTSNPN, CDR2 SVGIG (reference sequence). The CDR3 is made up of 14 amino acids. V shed 3 bases, J shed 2 bases, and the junction held 5 bases outside the gene matches. CDR3: CAWRYRGTTDTQYF. CDR3 nucleotides: TGTGCCTGGAGGTACAGGGGTACCACAGATACGCAGTATTTT.

This clone was counted many times. The chain recombines TRBV2 with TRBJ1-5; no clear D gene. The CDR3 is 11 residues long. Looked up from germline, CDR1 is SNHLY and CDR2 is FYNNEI. V was shortened by 8 bases and J by 7 bases, with 9 bases between the two germline ends. For the CDR3, the DNA is TGTGCCAGCGGGAGGGAACAGCCCCAGCATTTT. It encodes CASGREQPQHF. The whole variable domain, filled in from reference TRBV2 and TRBJ1-5, reads EPEVTQTPSHQVTQMGQEVILRCVPISNHLYFYWYRQILGQKVEFLVSFYNNEISEKSEIFDDQFSVERPDGSNFTLKIRSTKLEDSAMYFCASGREQPQHFGDGTRLSIL.

The gene calls are TRBV2 and TRBJ2-3, with 7 bases fitting TRBD1. The J segment lost 4 bases and the V segment lost 5 bases, leaving 9 bases of the junction unmatched. The CDR3 is 15 residues long. Germline V gene sequence: CDR1 SNHLY, CDR2 FYNNEI. CDR3 protein: CASSNRDRASDTQYF. The CDR3 DNA reads TGTGCCAGCAGTAACCGCGACAGGGCCTCAGATACGCAGTATTTT.

The chain couples TRBV5-1 to TRBJ2-1; 12 bases align to TRBD2. J lost 3 bases, V lost 0 bases, and 1 base had no gene match. The CDR3 length is 16 residues. Looked up from germline, CDR1 is SGHRS and CDR2 is YFSETQ. The CDR3 bases are TGCGCCAGCAGCTTGGAGGGACTAGCGGGCTACAATGAGCAGTTCTTC. It is translated as CASSLEGLAGYNEQFF.

The J gene is TRBJ2-3, the V gene TRBV29-1, with D possibly TRBD1 on 6 matching bases. The V and J ends lost 8 bases and 1 base respectively, with 16 bases between them. Germline-derived CDR1 and CDR2 are SQVTM and ANQGSEA. The CDR3 covers 14 residues. CDR3 coding DNA: TGCAGCATAATACAGGGTTTGGGCACAGATACGCAGTATTTT. Amino acids: CSIIQGLGTDTQYF.

This clone was detected only a few times. The chain links TRBV5-5 to TRBJ2-3, with D possibly TRBD2 on 6 matching bases. Deletions cut 1 base from V and 5 bases from J, with 11 bases between. CDR1 and CDR2 (germline): SGHKS, YYEKEE (reference sequence). This CDR3 is 14 amino acids long. The CDR3 DNA reads as TGTGCCAGCAGCTTGTCCGGAGGGAGAGATACGCAGTATTTT. This gives the protein CASSLSGGRDTQYF. Complete variable domain (other parts from reference TRBV5-5 and TRBJ2-3): DAGVTQSPTHLIKTRGQQVTLRCSPISGHKSVSWYQQVLGQGPQFIFQYYEKEERGRGNFPDRFSARQFPNYSSELNVNALLLGDSALYLCASSLSGGRDTQYFGPGTRLTVL.

The chain joins TRBV30 to TRBJ1-6; no reliable D call. Per the germline V gene, CDR1 is GTSNPN and CDR2 is SVGIG (reference sequence). CDR3 size: 15 residues. V shed 3 bases and J shed 7 bases, with 16 bases lying between them. The CDR3 reads CAWSPGLLGNSPLHF. The CDR3 nucleotides are TGTGCCTGGAGCCCCGGACTGCTAGGGAATTCACCCCTCCACTTT.

This clone was counted only a few times. V is TRBV7-2 and J is TRBJ2-2, with TRBD2 as a possible D gene (5 bases). Trimming stripped 3 bases from V and 0 bases from J, with 11 bases between. The CDR3 is 16 amino acids. Germline lookup yields CDR1 SGHTA and CDR2 FQGNSA. CDR3 sequence: CASSLAPSPNTGELFF. CDR3 coding DNA: TGTGCCAGCAGCTTGGCGCCTAGCCCGAACACCGGGGAGCTGTTTTTT. The variable domain in full, completed from reference TRBV7-2 and TRBJ2-2, reads GAGVSQSPSNKVTEKGKDVELRCDPISGHTALYWYRQSLGQGLEFLIYFQGNSAPDKSGLPSDRFSAERTGGSVSTLTIQRTQQEDSAVYLCASSLAPSPNTGELFFGEGSRLTVL.

The chain recombines TRBV2 with TRBJ1-1, with D maybe TRBD1 (5 bases). The CDR3 length is 14 residues. Germline CDR1 reads SNHLY; CDR2 reads FYNNEI. Trimming removed 6 bases from V and 2 bases from J, with 13 bases in between. The CDR3 nucleotides are TGTGCCAGCAGCAAAAGGGGCGACAACACTGAAGCTTTCTTT. Its translation: CASSKRGDNTEAFF.

V is TRBV29-1 and J is TRBJ2-5; 8 bases line up with TRBD2. V gave up 4 bases and J gave up 1 base; unmatched junction bases: 8. This CDR3 has 15 residues. Germline V lookup: CDR1 SQVTM, CDR2 ANQGSEA. The CDR3 loop is CSVVLLAATQETQYF. The DNA of the CDR3 is TGCAGCGTTGTTCTACTAGCGGCCACCCAAGAGACCCAGTACTTC. Full variable domain (outside the CDR3, taken from reference TRBV29-1 and TRBJ2-5): SAVISQKPSRDICQRGTSLTIQCQVDSQVTMMFWYRQQPGQSLTLIATANQGSEATYESGFVIDKFPISRPNLTFSTLTVSNMSPEDSSIYLCSVVLLAATQETQYFGPGTRLLVL.

This clone appeared a few times. This chain uses TRBV7-2 with TRBJ2-2; 9 positions match TRBD1. J gave up 4 bases and V 8 bases, and 11 bases lay outside the gene matches. CDR1 is SGHTA, CDR2 FQGNSA, per germline. The CDR3 extends over 16 amino acids. The CDR3 nucleotides read TGTGCCAGCGGGTCCGGGACAGGGTGGGGCACCGGGGAGCTGTTTTTT. Its translation is CASGSGTGWGTGELFF.

The chain employs TRBV4-1 and TRBJ2-1; 13 bases are shared with TRBD2. Trimming took 3 bases from V and 5 from J; bases not matched to a gene: 4. Germline CDR1 reads MGHRA; CDR2 reads YSYEKL. This CDR3 is 16 amino acids long. The CDR3, as DNA: TGCGCCAGCAGCCAGGAAGGACTAGCGGGGGACAATGAGCAGTTCTTC. Translated: CASSQEGLAGDNEQFF.

The V call is TRBV5-1, the J call TRBJ2-7; a possible D gene is TRBD2 (6 bases). This CDR3 has 16 residues. V shed 2 bases and J shed 1 base, with 16 bases lying between them. The germline gives CDR1 SGHRS, CDR2 YFSETQ. CDR3 region: CASSFLEGAGSYEQYF. CDR3 bases: TGCGCCAGCAGCTTCCTGGAGGGCGCCGGATCCTACGAGCAGTACTTC.

The rearrangement links TRBV29-1 to TRBJ2-1, with 11 positions matching TRBD2. The V gene's germline CDR1 is SQVTM and CDR2 ANQGSEA. The CDR3 loop spans 13 amino acids. V lost 5 bases and J lost 4; bases outside the gene matches: 1. This CDR3 reads CSVSSGRYNEQFF. The CDR3 nucleotides are TGCAGCGTTTCTAGCGGGAGGTACAATGAGCAGTTCTTC.

This clone was seen more than once but under ten times. V usage is TRBV6-5 and J usage is TRBJ2-1, with D maybe TRBD1 (6 bases). Germline V gives CDR1 MNHEY, CDR2 SVGAGI. This CDR3 is 13 amino acids long. Deletions cut 5 bases from V and 2 bases from J, with 7 bases between. CDR3 in DNA: TGTGCCAGCAGTCGGACAGCCTACAATGAGCAGTTCTTC. This sequence encodes CASSRTAYNEQFF.